Included here is one TCR beta chain sequence, with context. This table comes from immunoSEQ multiplex PCR, and its TCRdb copy is limited to in-frame clones, with some not included. The sample has 95,000 to 120,000 clones, roughly 85% seen once. The data stem from a study of blood T cell repertoires in COVID-19. The wider study: Sample material is recorded as cDNA or gDNA derived from T cells, B-cell-depleted T cells, or PBMCs.

Deletions cut 7 bases from V and 5 bases from J, with 15 bases between. The CDR3 consists of 13 residues. Germline assignment: CDR1 SQVTM and CDR2 ANQGSEA. Source material: peripheral blood. The receptor comes from a man aged 35-49 years with acute or convalescent COVID-19. J is TRBJ2-1 and V is TRBV29-1, with D perhaps given as TRBD1 or TRBD2 (5 bases each). CDR3 coding DNA: TGCAGCGGGGGGAGAATGATGGACAATGAGCAGTTCTTC. Protein product: CSGGRMMDNEQFF.